A selection of T cell receptor beta chains follows, all from one sample in a study of graft-versus-host responses after intestinal transplantation. Their specific antigens are unknown. Sequenced by immunoSEQ multiplex PCR; TCRdb stores in-frame clones only, minus some. Among about 61,000 clones listed, around 92% were seen once. Sequencing was performed on unstimulated CD4+ T cells sorted from spleen or lymph node cells, taken before transplant. The receptor set was obtained from a human donor who was the organ donor for an intestinal transplant. Each CDR3 is given with its conserved first and last residue. Fields, in order: clone size, V gene, J gene, D gene, CDR3 protein, CDR3 DNA. The D gene is left open where the match is weak. A row's size may be missing; if present it is once, few, many or a size class.

clone size: .
V gene: TRBV2
J gene: TRBJ1-1
D gene: TRBD1
CDR3 protein: CASSLQGAQGVTEAFF
CDR3 DNA: TGTGCCAGCAGCCTCCAGGGGGCGCAGGGGGTCACTGAAGCTTTCTTT

clone size: .
V gene: TRBV9
J gene: TRBJ2-5
D gene: .
CDR3 protein: CASSVGVGRGPGLETQYF
CDR3 DNA: TGTGCCAGCAGCGTAGGGGTAGGGCGGGGGCCCGGTTTAGAGACCCAGTACTTC

clone size: .
V gene: TRBV6-6
J gene: TRBJ2-7
D gene: .
CDR3 protein: CASGPIYEQYF
CDR3 DNA: TGTGCCAGCGGACCAATCTACGAGCAGTACTTC

clone size: .
V gene: TRBV6-1
J gene: TRBJ2-7
D gene: .
CDR3 protein: CASRIRDGFYEQYF
CDR3 DNA: TGTGCCAGCAGGATTAGGGACGGATTCTACGAGCAGTACTTC

clone size: .
V gene: TRBV19
J gene: TRBJ2-7
D gene: .
CDR3 protein: CATATGRRSYEQYF
CDR3 DNA: TGTGCCACAGCCACGGGGAGACGCTCCTACGAGCAGTACTTC

clone size: once
V gene: TRBV6-5
J gene: TRBJ2-3
D gene: .
CDR3 protein: CASARSGLNTDTQYF
CDR3 DNA: TGTGCCAGCGCCCGGAGTGGACTCAATACAGATACGCAGTATTTT

clone size: .
V gene: TRBV19
J gene: TRBJ1-2
D gene: .
CDR3 protein: CASRKEGVYGYTF
CDR3 DNA: TGTGCCAGTAGAAAGGAGGGAGTTTATGGCTACACCTTC

clone size: .
V gene: TRBV11-2
J gene: TRBJ2-7
D gene: TRBD2
CDR3 protein: CASSLTSGGSSYEQYF
CDR3 DNA: TGTGCCAGCAGCTTGACTAGCGGGGGGAGCTCCTACGAGCAGTACTTC

clone size: .
V gene: TRBV18
J gene: TRBJ2-1
D gene: TRBD1
CDR3 protein: CASSPGDRGWVYEQFF
CDR3 DNA: TGTGCCAGCTCACCAGGGGACAGGGGATGGGTCTATGAGCAGTTCTTC

clone size: .
V gene: TRBV9
J gene: TRBJ1-3
D gene: TRBD1
CDR3 protein: CASSTTGTGNTIYF
CDR3 DNA: TGTGCCAGCAGCACGACAGGGACCGGAAACACCATATATTTT

clone size: .
V gene: TRBV18
J gene: TRBJ2-3
D gene: .
CDR3 protein: CASSPKDTQYF
CDR3 DNA: TGTGCCAGCTCACCCAAAGATACGCAGTATTTT

clone size: .
V gene: TRBV29-1
J gene: TRBJ2-2
D gene: TRBD2
CDR3 protein: CSVGSSGTRVTGELFF
CDR3 DNA: TGCAGCGTTGGCTCTAGCGGGACCCGAGTCACCGGGGAGCTGTTTTTT

clone size: .
V gene: TRBV4-1
J gene: TRBJ2-1
D gene: .
CDR3 protein: CASSQVGGLKTYNEQFF
CDR3 DNA: TGCGCCAGCAGCCAAGTAGGGGGACTTAAAACCTACAATGAGCAGTTCTTC